This T cell receptor beta chain was captured in a study of tumor and adjacent non-tumor tissue in lung cancer. Study-wide results and limits: Significantly higher TCR diversity was found in tumor than normal lung.

A modified ARM-PCR protocol with three rounds of nested PCR amplified TCRbeta. From the multiplex PCR reads, TCRdb called clonotypes with MiXCR, one entry per CDR3 protein. The sample has about 200,000 distinct CDR3 sequences; about 71% are singletons. CDR3 length: 16 amino acids. Germline loops: CDR1 DFQATT, CDR2 SNEGSKA (reference sequence). RNA was extracted from bulk tissue without any cell sorting. About this clonotype: Its antigen is unknown. At one boundary the junction diverges from the germline segment, which might be a read error.

The source of this sequence is a man aged 55 to 69 with non-small cell lung cancer. The chain couples TRBV20-1 to TRBJ2-1, with 10 bases fitting TRBD2. Sequences were obtained from lung tumor tissue. DNA for the CDR3: TGCAGTGATACCCCGACCAGCGGGAGGGCCAGAGATGAGCAATTCTTC. Translating gives CSDTPTSGRARDEQFF.